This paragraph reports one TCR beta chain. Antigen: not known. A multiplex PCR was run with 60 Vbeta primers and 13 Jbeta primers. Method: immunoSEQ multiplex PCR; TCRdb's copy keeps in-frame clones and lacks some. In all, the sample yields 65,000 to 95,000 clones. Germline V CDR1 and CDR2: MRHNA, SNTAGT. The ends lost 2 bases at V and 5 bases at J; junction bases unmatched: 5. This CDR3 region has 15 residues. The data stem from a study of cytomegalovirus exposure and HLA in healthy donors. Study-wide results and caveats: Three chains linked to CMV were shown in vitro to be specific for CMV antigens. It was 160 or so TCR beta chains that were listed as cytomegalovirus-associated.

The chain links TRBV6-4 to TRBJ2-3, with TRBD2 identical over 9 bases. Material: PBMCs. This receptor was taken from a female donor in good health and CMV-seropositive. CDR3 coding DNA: TGTGCCAGCAGTGACCTAGCGGGAACAGTAGATACGCAGTATTTT. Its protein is CASSDLAGTVDTQYF.